The present T cell receptor (beta chain) was sequenced within a study of lymphopenia after photon versus proton radiotherapy (dated by TCRdb to 2018 to 2020). In terms of the full investigation: The study compared the immunological effects of photon versus proton radiation therapy in patients with gastrointestinal tumors who developed high-grade lymphopenia. The cohort comprised 15 to 20 patients with gastrointestinal tumors who received either photon or proton therapy and then developed lymphopenia. The goal of the study was to characterize the differences between the two radiation modalities in how they affect the immune system.

Points the paper makes about the study in general: The survival association was assessed only in patients who died, and the authors presented better survival with proton therapy as a possibility rather than a demonstrated result. During treatment, patients who received photon therapy lost naive T cells and TCR diversity and gained effector/memory populations, whereas patients who received proton therapy remained relatively stable. After the lymphocyte count nadir, repertoires from photon-treated patients showed oligoclonal expansion, particularly of CD8+ Temra cells, and this expansion drove the decline in diversity. Across the cohort, a larger post-nadir drop in TCR diversity was inversely correlated with overall survival time among patients who died.

The receptor library was made with the immunoSEQ multiplex PCR assay. T cell repertoires were profiled by deep sequencing of rearranged TCR beta loci, alongside multiparametric flow cytometry. Imported from immuneACCESS, the table was reduced by TCRdb to in-frame sequences with V and J called. These copies leave out some clones; in studies compared against another copy, an unresolved V gene accounts for under half, and the cause of the remainder is not known. Here the sample has some 27,000 clones; about 91% occur a single time. The ten largest clonotypes hold 15% to 20% of the sample. The CDR3 measures 12 amino acids from cysteine to phenylalanine. Solely the CDR3 DNA is kept, with 36 bases framed from the first base. V drops 4 bases and J drops 3 bases, leaving 7 bases in between. For CDR1 and CDR2, the germline V gene lists SGDLS and YYNGEE. In the case of this clone: What this receptor recognizes is not known. Base qualities were left out, and no much larger clone turns up one base away.

The source of this sequence is a man aged 50 to 60 with gastric cancer. The sequenced sample was peripheral blood, obtained from a patient treated with photon-based radiotherapy. The sequence links TRBV9 to TRBJ1-2; D gene: possibly TRBD1, on 5 matching bases. Here the CDR3 is given as CASSPGYYGYTF. The DNA reads TGTGCCAGCAGCCCAGGGTACTATGGCTACACCTTC.